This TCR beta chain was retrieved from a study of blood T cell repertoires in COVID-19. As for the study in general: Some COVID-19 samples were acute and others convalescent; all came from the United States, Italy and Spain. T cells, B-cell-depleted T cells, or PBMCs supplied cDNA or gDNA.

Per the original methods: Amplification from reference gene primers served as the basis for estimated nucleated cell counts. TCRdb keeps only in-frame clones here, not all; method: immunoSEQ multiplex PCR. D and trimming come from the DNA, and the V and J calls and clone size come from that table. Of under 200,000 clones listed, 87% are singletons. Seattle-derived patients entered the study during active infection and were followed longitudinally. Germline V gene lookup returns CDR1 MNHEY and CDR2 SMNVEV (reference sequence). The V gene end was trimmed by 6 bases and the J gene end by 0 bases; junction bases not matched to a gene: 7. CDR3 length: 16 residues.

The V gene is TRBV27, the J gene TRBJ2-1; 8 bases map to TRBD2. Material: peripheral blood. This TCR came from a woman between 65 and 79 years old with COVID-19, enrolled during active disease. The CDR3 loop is CASRKTSESSYNEQFF. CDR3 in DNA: TGTGCCAGCAGAAAGACTAGCGAGAGCTCCTACAATGAGCAGTTCTTC.